The 24 T cell receptor beta chains below all came from one sample that was sequenced in a study of siplizumab effects on memory and regulatory T cells. Sequencing was performed with immunoSEQ multiplex PCR; in TCRdb, only in-frame clones are kept and a portion is missing. Of over 90,000 clones listed, around nine tenths are singletons. The material sequenced was CD4+ T cells sorted from blood. Receptors were obtained from a human donor in good health.

The chain has TRBV6-1 and TRBJ2-7; 8 nucleotides line up with TRBD1. The CDR3 totals 14 residues. Losses at the gene ends were 0 bases for V and 9 bases for J; bases not matched to a gene: 7. Germline V gene sequence: CDR1 MNHNS, CDR2 SASEGT. DNA for the CDR3: TGTGCCAGCAGTGAAGCCCCAGGGGGCGCAGGGCAGTACTTC. This gives the protein CASSEAPGGAGQYF.

V usage is TRBV4-1 and J usage is TRBJ1-5; D is unclear. Trimming shortened V by 4 bases and J by 4 bases, and 8 bases separated the two germline ends. Germline V gene sequence: CDR1 MGHRA, CDR2 YSYEKL. CDR3 length: 13 amino acids. The CDR3 region is CASSPEGNQPQHF. CDR3 in DNA: TGCGCCAGCAGCCCTGAAGGGAATCAGCCCCAGCATTTT.

The chain has TRBV30 and TRBJ1-4, with 7 bases that match TRBD1. The CDR3 length is 13 residues. Germline assignment: CDR1 GTSNPN and CDR2 SVGIG (reference sequence). J lost 5 bases, V lost 5 bases, and 5 bases had no gene match. Written as DNA, the CDR3 is TGTGCCTGGGCTAGGGGGCCCAATGAAAAACTGTTTTTT. It translates to CAWARGPNEKLFF.

The V gene is TRBV28, the J gene TRBJ1-1, with D tentatively TRBD1 (5 bases). The germline CDR1 and CDR2 sequences are MDHEN and SYDVKM. V was trimmed by 5 bases and J by 1 base, leaving 14 bases between them. The CDR3 length is 15 residues. CDR3 sequence: CASSRSGRRNTEAFF. The CDR3 DNA sequence: TGTGCCAGCAGTCGCTCGGGACGGAGGAACACTGAAGCTTTCTTT.

The chain employs TRBV7-2 and TRBJ2-3; possibly TRBD1 for D (6 bases). This CDR3 contains 14 residues. Germline CDR1 reads SGHTA; CDR2 reads FQGNSA. V lost 4 bases and J 2 bases, leaving 10 bases between the germline ends. The CDR3 sequence: CASSYTGYTDTQYF. CDR3 nucleotides: TGTGCCAGCAGCTATACAGGGTACACAGATACGCAGTATTTT.

The rearrangement joins TRBV9 to TRBJ1-2, with D uncertain. CDR3 size: 12 residues. Per the germline V gene, CDR1 is SGDLS and CDR2 is YYNGEE. The V end lost 4 bases, the J end lost 4 bases, and 8 bases lay between the germline ends. In DNA form, the CDR3 reads TGTGCCAGCAGCTCTAACACCTATGGCTACACCTTC. This codes for CASSSNTYGYTF.

The chain uses TRBV21-1 and TRBJ1-1; the DNA was not used to check the table's D call, TRBD1. TRBV21-1 is recorded as a pseudogene. The length of the CDR3 is 12 residues. The CDR3 here is CASSPRRTEAFF. The CDR3 DNA follows: TGTGCCAGCAGCCCTCGCAGGACTGAAGCTTTCTTT.

This clone was detected only once. The J gene is TRBJ2-3, the V gene TRBV6-5; D unresolved. V gave up 9 bases and J gave up 0 bases, with 7 bases separating them. In germline, CDR1 is MNHEY, CDR2 SVGAGI. This CDR3 has 12 residues. The CDR3 nucleotides are TGTGCCAGTCCATCTAGCACAGATACGCAGTATTTT. Encoded protein: CASPSSTDTQYF.

The genes are TRBV9 and TRBJ2-2; D is ambiguous. Germline loops: CDR1 SGDLS, CDR2 YYNGEE. V lost 4 bases and J lost 1, with 8 bases in between. This CDR3 comprises 14 residues. The CDR3 coding sequence is TGTGCCAGCAGCTTCTCAGGGAACACCGGGGAGCTGTTTTTT. Translating it yields CASSFSGNTGELFF.

This chain connects TRBV4-2 to TRBJ2-7, with TRBD2 as a possible D gene (6 bases). With 1 base removed from V and 3 bases from J, the gap between germline ends came to 22 bases. CDR1 and CDR2 (germline): LGHNA, YNFKEQ. The CDR3 contains 18 residues. CDR3 nucleotides: TGTGCCAGCAGCCAAGTGCGCGGGGCCGTGGGGCCCCACTACGAGCAGTACTTC. Its protein product is CASSQVRGAVGPHYEQYF.

The chain links TRBV2 to TRBJ2-1, with TRBD1 matching 9 bases. V was pared by 7 bases and J by 8 bases, with 15 bases of the junction left unmatched. The CDR3 is made up of 16 amino acids. CDR1 is SNHLY, CDR2 FYNNEI, per germline. The CDR3: CASILGGTGLGHEQFF. CDR3 bases: TGTGCCAGCATTTTAGGCGGGACAGGGTTGGGGCATGAGCAGTTCTTC. Full variable domain (outside the CDR3, taken from reference TRBV2 and TRBJ2-1): EPEVTQTPSHQVTQMGQEVILRCVPISNHLYFYWYRQILGQKVEFLVSFYNNEISEKSEIFDDQFSVERPDGSNFTLKIRSTKLEDSAMYFCASILGGTGLGHEQFFGPGTRLTVL.

The chain uses TRBV9 and TRBJ2-1; D perhaps matches TRBD2 (5 bases). The CDR3 covers 16 residues. Germline V gene data show CDR1 as SGDLS and CDR2 as YYNGEE. The ends were cut back, 3 bases at V and 0 bases at J, with 13 bases in the middle. The CDR3 sequence: CASSAGEFLSYNEQFF. As DNA, the CDR3 is TGTGCCAGCAGCGCCGGGGAGTTCCTCTCCTACAATGAGCAGTTCTTC.

V usage is TRBV10-1 and J usage is TRBJ1-4; no firm D call. This CDR3 is built from 13 residues. V was clipped by 6 bases and J by 3 bases, with 8 bases between them. Germline V gives CDR1 WNHNN, CDR2 SYGVQD (reference sequence). CDR3: CASRAGPNEKLFF. The CDR3 nucleotides read TGCGCCAGCAGGGCAGGCCCTAATGAAAAACTGTTTTTT.

The chain is built from TRBV5-1 and TRBJ2-7, with D perhaps TRBD1 or TRBD2 (5 bases each). Per germline, CDR1 SGHRS and CDR2 YFSETQ. Trimming removed 0 bases from V and 3 bases from J, with 25 bases in between. The length of the CDR3 is 19 residues. In DNA, the CDR3 is TGCGCCAGCAGCTTGGCGGGACCCTCCCAAGCCGCAGTTTACTACGAGCAGTACTTC. The encoded protein is CASSLAGPSQAAVYYEQYF.

This chain connects TRBV2 to TRBJ1-5, with D possibly TRBD1 on 6 matching bases. Trimming took off 3 bases at V and 4 bases at J, with 13 bases between the two ends. Germline V gene lookup returns CDR1 SNHLY and CDR2 FYNNEI. The CDR3 runs 15 residues. The CDR3 loop reads CASSEDRRRNQPQHF. In DNA form, the CDR3 reads TGTGCCAGCAGTGAGGACAGAAGAAGGAATCAGCCCCAGCATTTT.

The chain combines TRBV6-5 with TRBJ2-7; TRBD2 matches at 7 bases. V lost 6 bases and J lost 3; bases outside the gene matches: 11. This CDR3 is 15 amino acids long. Germline V gene sequence: CDR1 MNHEY, CDR2 SVGAGI. The CDR3 sequence: CASSSPVGGLYEQYF. The CDR3 nucleotides are TGTGCCAGCAGCTCCCCCGTGGGAGGGCTCTACGAGCAGTACTTC.

The chain combines TRBV5-1 with TRBJ2-3, with TRBD2 matching 8 bases. V was pared by 4 bases and J by 6 bases, with 10 bases of the junction left unmatched. Looked up from germline, CDR1 is SGHRS and CDR2 is YFSETQ. CDR3 size: 15 residues. CDR3 nucleotide sequence: TGCGCCAGCAGCGGCGACGGGAGGGGGAGGGATACGCAGTATTTT. This codes for CASSGDGRGRDTQYF.

J is TRBJ2-1 and V is TRBV27; 8 bases agree with TRBD2. The CDR3 runs to 14 residues. Trimming at V came to 3 bases and at J to 2 bases, leaving 0 bases not matched to a gene. Germline V lookup: CDR1 MNHEY, CDR2 SMNVEV (reference sequence). The CDR3 sequence is CASSFSGAYNEQFF. DNA for the CDR3: TGTGCCAGCAGTTTTAGCGGGGCCTACAATGAGCAGTTCTTC.

The V and J genes are TRBV19 and TRBJ2-1, with TRBD2 matching over 11 bases. The trim removed 3 bases at V and 7 bases at J, leaving 5 bases unmatched. CDR1 LNHDA and CDR2 SQIVND come from the germline V gene (reference sequence). The CDR3 extends over 15 amino acids. CDR3 sequence reads: CASSIGVAGGNEQFF. In nucleotides, the CDR3 is TGTGCCAGTAGTATCGGAGTAGCGGGGGGGAATGAGCAGTTCTTC.

V usage is TRBV10-2 and J usage is TRBJ2-2; possible D gene TRBD2, 6 bases. Germline loops: CDR1 WSHSY, CDR2 SAAADI. This CDR3 comprises 12 residues. The CDR3 bases are TGCGCTGGGACTGTGAACACCGGGGAGCTGTTTTTT. Residues: CAGTVNTGELFF.

V and J are TRBV5-1 and TRBJ2-1; possible D gene TRBD1, 6 bases. Germline V gene sequence: CDR1 SGHRS, CDR2 YFSETQ. The CDR3 consists of 12 residues. Between the trimmed V and J ends, which lost 4 bases and 7 bases, there was a span of 9 bases. The CDR3 is CASSARGNEQFF. The CDR3 DNA sequence: TGCGCCAGCAGCGCCAGGGGAAATGAGCAGTTCTTC.

This chain joins TRBV7-9 and TRBJ2-3; weak D call: TRBD1 (7 bases). The germline gives CDR1 SEHNR, CDR2 FQNEAQ (reference sequence). V was shortened by 1 base and J by 4 bases, with 12 bases between the two germline ends. The CDR3 consists of 15 residues. CDR3 coding DNA: TGTGCCAGCAGCTTAGGCGACAGGGAGGCAGATACGCAGTATTTT. This sequence encodes CASSLGDREADTQYF.

The DNA for the CDR3 is TGTGCCAGCAGTATTACGGGGACAGGTACTTACGAGCAGTACTTC. Its protein product is CASSITGTGTYEQYF. The chain has TRBV28 and TRBJ2-7; 8 bases map to TRBD1. This CDR3 has 15 residues. The germline V gene encodes CDR1 MDHEN and CDR2 SYDVKM. V was clipped by 5 bases and J by 4 bases; unmatched bases: 10.

This rearrangement joins TRBV7-8 to TRBJ1-1; TRBD1 aligns across 7 bases. The germline V gene has CDR1 SGHVS and CDR2 FQNEAQ. V lost 1 base and J lost 1; bases outside the gene matches: 3. The CDR3 is 15 amino acids. The CDR3 coding sequence is TGTGCCAGCAGCTTAGGGACAGGAGGGAACACTGAAGCTTTCTTT. It is translated as CASSLGTGGNTEAFF.